A single sample gave rise to the 12 T cell receptor beta chains below, sequenced in a study of shared clonotypes between healthy human individuals. TCRdb's copy holds only in-frame clones and misses some; the assay was immunoSEQ multiplex PCR. Of approximately 2,000,000 clones in the sample, less than 95% were seen once. The sequencing sample was made of naive CD4+ T cells from PBMCs. The sample's subset: CD45RA+ positively selected. The receptor set was obtained from a man between 18 and 29 years old in good health. Some clones in this sample may be carry-over from other donors' samples.

To note about this clone: At one end, the junction sequence differs from germline, possibly due to a read error. The chain joins TRBV30 to TRBJ2-7, with D perhaps matching TRBD1 or TRBD2 (5 bases each). The CDR3 is made up of 13 amino acids. CDR1 GTSNPN and CDR2 SVGIG come from the germline V gene (reference sequence). The CDR3 sequence is CARRRGRLFEQYF. The CDR3 bases are TGTGCCCGGAGAAGGGGACGCCTGTTCGAGCAGTACTTC.

The chain joins TRBV28 to TRBJ1-1, with D maybe TRBD1 (5 bases). The CDR3 is made up of 13 amino acids. The germline CDR1 and CDR2 sequences are MDHEN and SYDVKM. Trimming left V 4 bases short and J 9 bases short, with 15 bases between. The CDR3 loop is CASSSPTTDQAFF. The CDR3 DNA is TGTGCCAGCAGTTCGCCGACGACAGACCAAGCTTTCTTT.

The chain uses TRBV15 and TRBJ1-3, with D tentatively TRBD1 (6 bases). Trimming removed 0 bases from V and 2 bases from J, with 11 bases in between. Germline lookup yields CDR1 LNHNV and CDR2 YYDKDF (reference sequence). The CDR3 has 16 amino acids. The CDR3 coding sequence is TGTGCCACCAGCAGAGAAACAGGGATTCCTGGAAACACCATATATTTT. This translates into CATSRETGIPGNTIYF.

This sequence joins TRBV7-2 and TRBJ2-7, with D perhaps being TRBD1 or TRBD2 (5 bases each). Trimming removed 4 bases from V and 3 bases from J, with 13 bases in between. Germline V gene data show CDR1 as SGHTA and CDR2 as FQGNSA. CDR3 length: 14 amino acids. This CDR3 is CASSSSGRRYEQYF. DNA for the CDR3: TGTGCCAGCAGCTCGTCAGGGAGACGCTACGAGCAGTACTTC. Looking up the rest from reference TRBV7-2 and TRBJ2-7 gives the full variable domain: GAGVSQSPSNKVTEKGKDVELRCDPISGHTALYWYRQSLGQGLEFLIYFQGNSAPDKSGLPSDRFSAERTGGSVSTLTIQRTQQEDSAVYLCASSSSGRRYEQYFGPGTRLTVT.

The sample holds a few counts of this clone. This same CDR3 is encoded by further DNA sequences in the sample. This chain links TRBV19 with TRBJ1-2; D is possibly TRBD1 (5 bases). The V end lost 1 base, the J end lost 0 bases, and 6 bases lay between the germline ends. CDR3 length: 14 residues. Germline V lookup: CDR1 LNHDA, CDR2 SQIVND (reference sequence). The CDR3: CASSIGGTNYGYTF. In DNA, the CDR3 is TGTGCCAGTAGTATAGGGGGGACTAACTATGGCTACACCTTC.

V and J are TRBV28 and TRBJ1-1, with D maybe TRBD1 (6 bases). The CDR3 length is 15 residues. V gave up 5 bases and J gave up 2 bases, with 15 bases separating them. CDR1 is MDHEN and CDR2 is SYDVKM in the germline V gene. CDR3 nucleotide sequence: TGTGCCAGCAGTCGTGCCGCGACAGGAAACACTGAAGCTTTCTTT. Translating it yields CASSRAATGNTEAFF.

This clone was seen just once. The rearrangement uses TRBV18 and TRBJ2-1; D perhaps matches TRBD2 (6 bases). CDR3 size: 15 residues. Trimming took off 4 bases at V and 3 bases at J, with 13 bases between the two ends. Per the germline V gene, CDR1 is KGHSH and CDR2 is LQKENI. For the CDR3, the DNA is TGTGCCAGCTCACGCTCTTGGGGGGACTACAATGAGCAGTTCTTC. It encodes CASSRSWGDYNEQFF.

V gene TRBV18 combines with J gene TRBJ2-5, with no clear D. CDR3 length: 14 residues. Per the germline V gene, CDR1 is KGHSH and CDR2 is LQKENI. V lost 4 bases and J lost 1, with 10 bases in between. The CDR3 nucleotides read TGTGCCAGCTCACGACAAGTCGCCCAAGAGACCCAGTACTTC. It yields the protein CASSRQVAQETQYF.

The V and J genes are TRBV5-1 and TRBJ2-6; no firm D call. The CDR3 consists of 14 residues. Germline loops: CDR1 SGHRS, CDR2 YFSETQ. The V gene lost 4 bases and the J gene lost 2 bases, with 7 bases spanning the gap. The CDR3 coding sequence is TGCGCCAGCAGCCCATTTACTGGGGCCAACGTCCTGACTTTC. This gives the protein CASSPFTGANVLTF. Filled out from reference TRBV5-1 and TRBJ2-6, the complete variable domain reads KAGVTQTPRYLIKTRGQQVTLSCSPISGHRSVSWYQQTPGQGLQFLFEYFSETQRNKGNFPGRFSGRQFSNSRSEMNVSTLELGDSALYLCASSPFTGANVLTFGAGSRLTVL.

This clone was detected once. Here the CDR3 reads CASSLWTESEKLFF. In DNA form, the CDR3 reads TGCGCCAGCAGCTTGTGGACAGAGAGCGAAAAACTGTTTTTT. The chain combines TRBV5-1 with TRBJ1-4; possibly TRBD1 for D (6 bases). This CDR3 has 14 amino acids. Germline V CDR1 and CDR2: SGHRS, YFSETQ. Trimming took 1 base from V and 8 from J, leaving 12 bases between them.

The chain links TRBV7-2 to TRBJ1-2; 11 bases map to TRBD1. The germline V gene has CDR1 SGHTA and CDR2 FQGNSA. V lost 5 bases, J lost 4 bases, and 6 bases stayed unmatched. The CDR3 length is 15 residues. CDR3 residues: CASSPGQGGLYGYTF. CDR3 bases: TGTGCCAGCAGCCCGGGACAGGGGGGCCTCTATGGCTACACCTTC.

V usage is TRBV5-4 and J usage is TRBJ1-2; D is ambiguous. The germline gives CDR1 SGHNT, CDR2 YYREEE (reference sequence). Trimming cost V 4 bases and J 2 bases, with 9 bases left between them. This CDR3 is built from 13 residues. The CDR3 DNA reads TGTGCCAGCAGCCCCAGCGGAAACTATGGCTACACCTTC. Protein product: CASSPSGNYGYTF. Looking up the rest from reference TRBV5-4 and TRBJ1-2 gives the full variable domain: ETGVTQSPTHLIKTRGQQVTLRCSSQSGHNTVSWYQQALGQGPQFIFQYYREEENGRGNFPPRFSGLQFPNYSSELNVNALELDDSALYLCASSPSGNYGYTFGSGTRLTVV.